This TCR beta chain was recorded in a study of cytomegalovirus exposure and HLA in healthy donors. As for the study in general: HLA-typed donors were the source of about 85 million unique TCRs held in an early data release.

Worth noting for this clone: Its antigen is unknown.

Germline CDR1 reads LNHDA; CDR2 reads SQIVND (reference sequence). The ends were cut back, 3 bases at V and 5 bases at J, with 14 bases in the middle. The CDR3 has 15 residues. Study-level points and caveats: Among the most significant clusters, several appeared linked to common viral pathogens in a later analysis. In a later analysis, most CMV-associated TCR beta chains appeared HLA-restricted.

PCR involved 60 Vbeta and 13 Jbeta primers. Generated by immunoSEQ multiplex PCR, the TCRdb table keeps only in-frame clones and is missing some. This sample has roughly 150,000 clones, with roughly 85% found just once. This receptor was identified in a woman aged 25 to 39 in good health and CMV-seronegative. This chain links TRBV19 with TRBJ2-1, with D possibly being TRBD2 (6 bases). The sequenced material came from PBMCs. CDR3 amino acids: CASSMLALNDNEQFF. The CDR3 region has the DNA TGTGCCAGTAGTATGCTAGCGTTAAATGACAATGAGCAGTTCTTC.